Following are 27 T cell receptor beta chains from one sample sequenced in a study of blood T cell repertoires in COVID-19. Assay used: immunoSEQ multiplex PCR; TCRdb lists only in-frame clones, some missing. Altogether around 250,000 clones are present, roughly 90% being singletons, with the ten largest covering about 2.1%. Sequencing was done on a sample of peripheral blood. These receptors were collected from a woman aged 60-75 years with COVID-19, enrolled during active disease.

The rearrangement links TRBV11-3 to TRBJ2-1, with TRBD1 matching 7 bases. After removal of 8 bases from V and 0 bases from J, the junction contained 10 bases not matched to a gene. The CDR3 has 16 residues. Looked up from germline, CDR1 is SGHNT and CDR2 is YENEEA. This chain's CDR3 is CASSDRTGPSYNEQFF. The CDR3 DNA reads as TGTGCCAGCTCCGATCGGACAGGACCCTCCTACAATGAGCAGTTCTTC.

V usage is TRBV4-1 and J usage is TRBJ2-2; D possibly corresponds to TRBD2 (6 bases). Germline values: CDR1 MGHRA, CDR2 YSYEKL. V lost 1 base, J lost 5 bases, and 11 bases lay in between. The CDR3 extends over 15 amino acids. This chain's CDR3 is CASSQARGGTGELFF. In DNA, the CDR3 is TGCGCCAGCAGCCAAGCGCGGGGCGGAACCGGGGAGCTGTTTTTT.

V is TRBV5-1 and J is TRBJ2-3, with a possible D match to TRBD2 (6 bases). CDR3 length: 13 amino acids. Per germline, CDR1 SGHRS and CDR2 YFSETQ. V lost 4 bases, J lost 4 bases, and 10 bases lay in between. The CDR3 region is CASSVERADTQYF. CDR3 bases: TGCGCCAGCAGCGTCGAGCGGGCAGATACGCAGTATTTT.

The chain is built from TRBV30 and TRBJ1-5, with a possible D match to TRBD1 (5 bases). Germline lookup yields CDR1 GTSNPN and CDR2 SVGIG (reference sequence). V dropped 6 bases and J dropped 5 bases, with 11 bases sitting between them. The CDR3 spans 12 residues. The CDR3 is CACQGTDQPQHF. For the CDR3, the DNA is TGTGCCTGTCAGGGAACCGATCAGCCCCAGCATTTT.

The V gene is TRBV7-9, the J gene TRBJ2-5, with a tentative D call TRBD1 (6 bases). The CDR3 length is 14 residues. The germline V gene encodes CDR1 SEHNR and CDR2 FQNEAQ (reference sequence). V was clipped by 11 bases and J by 1 base, with 17 bases between them. The CDR3 nucleotides are TGTGCCTGCGTCCGATCAGGGGCCCAAGAGACCCAGTACTTC. Protein: CACVRSGAQETQYF.

This clone was seen repeatedly, ten times or more. V is TRBV5-1 and J is TRBJ2-1; 9 nucleotides agree with TRBD1. This CDR3 spans 18 amino acids. Trimming at V came to 2 bases and at J to 9 bases, leaving 18 bases not matched to a gene. Germline values: CDR1 SGHRS, CDR2 YFSETQ. As DNA, the CDR3 is TGCGCCAGCAGCTTATCCGGGACAGGGTCCGGAAGCCGGGGTGAGCAGTTCTTC. It is translated as CASSLSGTGSGSRGEQFF.

The chain uses TRBV7-2 and TRBJ1-3; 8 bases align to TRBD1. The germline gives CDR1 SGHTA, CDR2 FQGNSA. The J segment lost 1 base and the V segment lost 2 bases, leaving 4 bases of the junction unmatched. The CDR3 is 16 amino acids. CDR3 sequence (DNA): TGTGCCAGCAGCTTAAACAGGGGGTCTTCTGGAAACACCATATATTTT. It translates to CASSLNRGSSGNTIYF.

The J gene is TRBJ1-5, the V gene TRBV18; 11 bases are shared with TRBD1. This CDR3 is built from 16 residues. Germline V gene data show CDR1 as KGHSH and CDR2 as LQKENI. V gave up 6 bases and J gave up 6 bases; unmatched junction bases: 10. CDR3 residues: CASSLGTGGNGQPQHF. In DNA, the CDR3 is TGTGCCAGCTCCCTCGGGACAGGGGGGAACGGTCAGCCCCAGCATTTT.

This chain connects TRBV19 to TRBJ2-1; D might be TRBD2 (5 bases). Germline CDR1 and CDR2: LNHDA and SQIVND (reference sequence). Trimming stripped 7 bases from V and 2 bases from J, with 15 bases between. The CDR3 sequence is 15 residues long. The CDR3 sequence: CASISPSHPYNEQFF. The CDR3 DNA reads TGTGCCAGTATTTCTCCTAGCCACCCCTACAATGAGCAGTTCTTC.

The chain carries TRBV5-1 and TRBJ1-1, with D hard to call. The CDR3 is made up of 15 amino acids. Germline V CDR1 and CDR2: SGHRS, YFSETQ. V was clipped by 2 bases and J by 1 base, with 12 bases between them. The CDR3 nucleotides are TGCGCCAGCAGCTTCTCAAGGAGGGAGAACACTGAAGCTTTCTTT. This codes for CASSFSRRENTEAFF.

J is TRBJ2-1 and V is TRBV11-2; TRBD1 agrees at 10 bases. Germline CDR1 SGHAT, CDR2 FQNNGV. The CDR3 contains 15 residues. V gave up 6 bases and J gave up 4 bases; unmatched junction bases: 6. CDR3 region: CASSSGTGAYNEQFF. The CDR3 nucleotides read TGTGCCAGCAGTTCCGGGACAGGGGCATACAATGAGCAGTTCTTC.

J is TRBJ1-2 and V is TRBV4-1; no definite D call. CDR3 size: 15 residues. V lost 0 bases and J 5 bases, leaving 13 bases between the germline ends. Germline CDR1 and CDR2: MGHRA and YSYEKL. CDR3 in DNA: TGCGCCAGCAGCCAAGAATACTGGGCAGAATATGGCTACACCTTC. Translating it yields CASSQEYWAEYGYTF.

In regard to this clone: The sample carries other DNA sequences with the same CDR3. V gene TRBV7-2 combines with J gene TRBJ2-7, with D hard to call. CDR1 and CDR2 from the germline V gene are SGHTA and FQGNSA. The CDR3 has 14 residues. With 1 base removed from V and 0 bases from J, the gap between germline ends came to 7 bases. CDR3 bases: TGTGCCAGCAGCTTAGGTGGCCGCTCCTACGAGCAGTACTTC. Translated: CASSLGGRSYEQYF.

This chain's CDR3 is CASSPGTGGWTEQYF. In DNA, the CDR3 is TGTGCCAGCAGTCCTGGGACAGGGGGATGGACCGAGCAGTACTTC. The chain joins TRBV27 to TRBJ2-7; 11 nucleotides match TRBD1. The length of the CDR3 is 15 residues. V was pared by 5 bases and J by 6 bases, with 9 bases of the junction left unmatched. Germline CDR1 and CDR2: MNHEY and SMNVEV (reference sequence).

The rearrangement joins TRBV5-4 to TRBJ2-3; 14 nucleotides match TRBD2. The CDR3 extends over 15 amino acids. The V gene's germline CDR1 is SGHNT and CDR2 YYREEE (reference sequence). The V gene end was trimmed by 5 bases and the J gene end by 9 bases; junction bases not matched to a gene: 8. CDR3 nucleotides: TGTGCCAGCAGACCCGGACTAGCGGGGGGCGAGACGCAGTATTTT. It specifies CASRPGLAGGETQYF.

With regard to this clone: Other DNA sequences from this sample encode an identical CDR3 as well. J is TRBJ2-7 and V is TRBV7-9, with unresolved D. This CDR3 is 12 amino acids long. Trimming removed 3 bases at V and 1 base at J, with 4 bases between. Germline lookup yields CDR1 SEHNR and CDR2 FQNEAQ (reference sequence). CDR3 in DNA: TGTGCCAGCAGCTTGTCGTCCTACGAGCAGTACTTC. Its translation: CASSLSSYEQYF.

The rearrangement links TRBV15 to TRBJ2-7; D may be TRBD2 (5 bases). The germline V gene has CDR1 LNHNV and CDR2 YYDKDF (reference sequence). Deletions cut 0 bases from V and 6 bases from J, with 15 bases between. This CDR3 is 15 amino acids long. The CDR3 here is CATSRDIRRDLEQYF. The CDR3, as DNA: TGTGCCACCAGCAGAGACATCCGTCGGGATCTCGAGCAGTACTTC. The full variable domain, with the rest looked up from reference TRBV15 and TRBJ2-7, is DAMVIQNPRYQVTQFGKPVTLSCSQTLNHNVMYWYQQKSSQAPKLLFHYYDKDFNNEADTPDNFQSRRPNTSFCFLDIRSPGLGDTAMYLCATSRDIRRDLEQYFGPGTRLTVT.

The chain recombines TRBV9 with TRBJ1-1, with D hard to call. Germline CDR1 SGDLS, CDR2 YYNGEE. V was cut by 5 bases and J by 5 bases, with 7 bases left in between. This CDR3 comprises 11 residues. The CDR3 DNA reads TGTGCCAGCAGTGCAGGTACTGAAGCTTTCTTT. Encoded protein: CASSAGTEAFF.

This clone was observed once. The rearrangement links TRBV7-2 to TRBJ1-5, with 9 bases identical to TRBD1. The germline gives CDR1 SGHTA, CDR2 FQGNSA. V shed 4 bases, J shed 1 base, and the junction held 5 bases outside the gene matches. The CDR3 spans 16 residues. The CDR3 DNA is TGTGCCAGCAGCTCACGGACAGGGGAGAGCAATCAGCCCCAGCATTTT. Its translation: CASSSRTGESNQPQHF. Full variable domain (remainder filled in from reference TRBV7-2 and TRBJ1-5): GAGVSQSPSNKVTEKGKDVELRCDPISGHTALYWYRQSLGQGLEFLIYFQGNSAPDKSGLPSDRFSAERTGGSVSTLTIQRTQQEDSAVYLCASSSRTGESNQPQHFGDGTRLSIL.

The chain has TRBV9 and TRBJ2-2, with TRBD1 identical over 9 bases. J gave up 2 bases and V 5 bases, and 4 bases lay outside the gene matches. There are 15 residues in the CDR3. Germline CDR1 reads SGDLS; CDR2 reads YYNGEE. The DNA for the CDR3 is TGTGCCAGCAGAGGGACAGGGCTTAACACCGGGGAGCTGTTTTTT. Its translation is CASRGTGLNTGELFF. The complete variable domain, with remaining parts taken from reference TRBV9 and TRBJ2-2, reads DSGVTQTPKHLITATGQRVTLRCSPRSGDLSVYWYQQSLDQGLQFLIQYYNGEERAKGNILERFSAQQFPDLHSELNLSSLELGDSALYFCASRGTGLNTGELFFGEGSRLTVL.

In DNA, the CDR3 is TGTGCCAGCAGTTTCCTGGGGGGGCGAAATAATTCACCCCTCCACTTT. The encoded protein is CASSFLGGRNNSPLHF. The V and J genes are TRBV27 and TRBJ1-6; possibly TRBD1 for D (6 bases). The V end was cut by 3 bases, the J end by 5 bases, with 14 bases between. CDR1 is MNHEY, CDR2 SMNVEV, per germline (reference sequence). This CDR3 has 16 amino acids.

The chain is built from TRBV5-1 and TRBJ2-1; 7 nucleotides line up with TRBD2. This CDR3 region has 14 residues. Germline CDR1 and CDR2: SGHRS and YFSETQ. V dropped 4 bases and J dropped 7; count of bases not matched to a gene: 8. The CDR3 reads CASSVDGRTNEQFF. The CDR3 region has the DNA TGCGCCAGCAGCGTGGACGGGAGGACGAATGAGCAGTTCTTC.

V gene TRBV7-9 combines with J gene TRBJ2-1; D might be TRBD2 (7 bases). V lost 4 bases and J lost 8, with 18 bases in between. The CDR3 totals 15 residues. Germline CDR1 SEHNR, CDR2 FQNEAQ (reference sequence). In DNA form, the CDR3 reads TGTGCCAGCAGCTACCAGGTCGGGGGGCAACATGAGCAGTTCTTC. It translates to CASSYQVGGQHEQFF.

This clone was detected only once. At one end the junction does not follow the germline gene, possibly because of a read error. V and J are TRBV5-6 and TRBJ1-1; D remains ambiguous. This CDR3 is 13 amino acids long. CDR1 is SGHDT and CDR2 is YYEEEE in the germline V gene. CDR3 in DNA: TGTGCCAGCAGCTTCGGGAGACTCACTGATGCTTTCTTT. Protein sequence: CASSFGRLTDAFF.

V and J are TRBV28 and TRBJ2-2; 12 nucleotides match TRBD2. Germline CDR1 and CDR2: MDHEN and SYDVKM. J was trimmed by 7 bases and V by 10 bases; bases with no gene match: 4. CDR3 length equals 13 residues. CDR3 region: CATSGGAIGELFF. The CDR3 region has the DNA TGTGCCACTAGCGGGGGGGCAATCGGGGAGCTGTTTTTT.

The chain combines TRBV19 with TRBJ1-5; no clear D gene. V gave up 1 base and J gave up 0 bases, with 10 bases separating them. This CDR3 has 16 residues. Germline-derived CDR1 and CDR2 are LNHDA and SQIVND (reference sequence). The CDR3 region is CASSIAGSSSNQPQHF. The DNA for the CDR3 is TGTGCCAGTAGTATAGCGGGGTCCTCTAGCAATCAGCCCCAGCATTTT.

V usage is TRBV19 and J usage is TRBJ1-1, with 7 bases identical to TRBD1. The CDR3 has 15 residues. Trimming at V came to 2 bases and at J to 5 bases, leaving 8 bases not matched to a gene. CDR1 is LNHDA and CDR2 is SQIVND in the germline V gene (reference sequence). CDR3 nucleotide sequence: TGTGCCAGTAGTATACAGGGCAGGGGGGAAACTGAAGCTTTCTTT. Translated: CASSIQGRGETEAFF.